This TCR beta chain was recovered during a study of long-term antiretroviral therapy in people with HIV. Study-level points and caveats: Pre-ART-expanded clones dominated the repertoire at all time points. Among HIV repertoires, CDR3 length ranges were narrower than those of controls.

Details on this clone: Its specificity is unknown.

This CDR3 is 17 amino acids long. Germline V gene data show CDR1 as SGHTA and CDR2 as FQGNSA. The V segment lost 0 bases and the J segment 5 bases; nucleotides outside the gene matches: 11. Running of the v3.0 immunoSEQ assay took place at survey level. Some clones are missing from TCRdb's copy, which holds only in-frame ones; the method was immunoSEQ multiplex PCR. This sample has about 40,000 clones, with 75% to 90% found just once. The source is a woman aged 50 to 65 with HIV. The chain combines TRBV7-2 with TRBJ2-7; 9 bases map to TRBD2. The sample here was unsorted PBMCs, taken 3.1 years after starting antiretroviral therapy. The CDR3 protein is CASSLAPSSGGVNEQYF. The CDR3 bases are TGTGCCAGCAGCTTAGCGCCGAGTAGCGGGGGCGTCAACGAGCAGTACTTC. The whole variable domain, filled in from reference TRBV7-2 and TRBJ2-7, reads GAGVSQSPSNKVTEKGKDVELRCDPISGHTALYWYRQSLGQGLEFLIYFQGNSAPDKSGLPSDRFSAERTGGSVSTLTIQRTQQEDSAVYLCASSLAPSSGGVNEQYFGPGTRLTVT.